This T cell receptor beta chain is from a study of breast tumors, draining lymph nodes, adjacent tissues. Whole-study findings and limits: Tumors had less TCR diversity than lymph nodes, more than nontumor tissue.

Samples came from axillary lymph nodes draining the breast cancer. TCRdb itself ran the multiplex PCR reads through MiXCR, one entry per CDR3 protein. The repertoire has approximately 190,000 distinct CDR3 sequences, around a third of them found once; the top ten carry 4.3%. The junction had 7 bases not matched to a gene; V was cut back by 0 bases and J by 0 bases. Per the germline V gene, CDR1 is SGHRS and CDR2 is YFSETQ. CDR3 size: 17 residues. This clonotype was detected many times. Its antigen is as yet unknown. The chain carries TRBV5-1 and TRBJ2-3; TRBD2 matches at 7 bases. The source of this sequence is a female donor with breast cancer. Some clones in this sample may be carry-over from other donors' samples. Sequenced: axillary lymph node tissue. The CDR3 is CASSLGGWGGSTDTQYF. The CDR3 bases are TGCGCCAGCAGCTTGGGAGGGTGGGGGGGGAGCACAGATACGCAGTATTTT.